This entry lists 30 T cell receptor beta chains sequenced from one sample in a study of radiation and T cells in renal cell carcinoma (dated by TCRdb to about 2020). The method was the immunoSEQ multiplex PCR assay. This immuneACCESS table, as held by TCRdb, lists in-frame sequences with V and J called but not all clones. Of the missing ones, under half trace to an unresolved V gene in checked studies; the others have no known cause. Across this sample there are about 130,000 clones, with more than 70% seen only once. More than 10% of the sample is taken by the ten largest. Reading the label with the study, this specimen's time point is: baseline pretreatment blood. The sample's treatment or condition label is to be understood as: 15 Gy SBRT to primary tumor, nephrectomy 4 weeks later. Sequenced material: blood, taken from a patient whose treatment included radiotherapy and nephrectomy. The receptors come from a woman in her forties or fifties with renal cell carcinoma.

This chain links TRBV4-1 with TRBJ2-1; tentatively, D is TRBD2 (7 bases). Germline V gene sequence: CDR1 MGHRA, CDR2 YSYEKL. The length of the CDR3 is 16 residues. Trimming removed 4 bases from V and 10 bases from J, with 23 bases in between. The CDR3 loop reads CASSPRLGGGIVEQFF. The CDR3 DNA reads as TGCGCCAGCAGCCCTCGGCTGGGCGGGGGCATAGTAGAGCAGTTCTTC.

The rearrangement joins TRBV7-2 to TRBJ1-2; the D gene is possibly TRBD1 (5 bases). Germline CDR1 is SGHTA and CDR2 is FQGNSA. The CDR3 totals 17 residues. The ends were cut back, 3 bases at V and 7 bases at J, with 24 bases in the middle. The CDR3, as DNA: TGTGCCAGCAGCTTGTCCGGCGGGGGTACCTTATATGGTGGCTACACCTTC. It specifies CASSLSGGGTLYGGYTF. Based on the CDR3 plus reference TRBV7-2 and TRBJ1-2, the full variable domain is GAGVSQSPSNKVTEKGKDVELRCDPISGHTALYWYRQSLGQGLEFLIYFQGNSAPDKSGLPSDRFSAERTGGSVSTLTIQRTQQEDSAVYLCASSLSGGGTLYGGYTFGSGTRLTVV.

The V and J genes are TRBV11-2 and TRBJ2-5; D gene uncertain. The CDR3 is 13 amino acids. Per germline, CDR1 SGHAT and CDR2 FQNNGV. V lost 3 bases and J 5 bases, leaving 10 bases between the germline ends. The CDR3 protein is CASSFDRTETQYF. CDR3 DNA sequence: TGTGCCAGCAGCTTCGATCGTACGGAGACCCAGTACTTC.

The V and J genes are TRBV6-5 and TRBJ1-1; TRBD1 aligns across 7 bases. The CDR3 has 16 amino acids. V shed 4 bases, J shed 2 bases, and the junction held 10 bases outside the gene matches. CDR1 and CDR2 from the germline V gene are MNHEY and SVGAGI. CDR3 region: CASSLGAYRGNTEAFF. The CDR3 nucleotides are TGTGCCAGCAGTTTGGGGGCCTACAGGGGCAACACTGAAGCTTTCTTT.

Here the CDR3 DNA reads TGTGCCAGCAGCGCCGGGGGGAGCTCTGGAAACACCATATATTTT. As protein: CASSAGGSSGNTIYF. This chain uses TRBV7-8 with TRBJ1-3; D is perhaps TRBD1 (5 bases). The CDR3 consists of 15 residues. Germline CDR1 is SGHVS and CDR2 is FQNEAQ. V was clipped by 5 bases and J by 0 bases, with 11 bases between them.

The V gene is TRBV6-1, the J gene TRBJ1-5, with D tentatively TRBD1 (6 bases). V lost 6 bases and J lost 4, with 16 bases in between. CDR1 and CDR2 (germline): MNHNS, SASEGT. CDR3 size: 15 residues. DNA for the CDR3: TGTGCCAGCAGCCAAGGTTGGGGGCAAAATCAGCCCCAGCATTTT. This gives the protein CASSQGWGQNQPQHF.

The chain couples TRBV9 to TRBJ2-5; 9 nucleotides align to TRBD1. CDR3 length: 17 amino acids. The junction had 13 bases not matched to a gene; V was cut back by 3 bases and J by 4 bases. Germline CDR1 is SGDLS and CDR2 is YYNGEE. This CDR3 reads CASSALPGQGIGETQYF. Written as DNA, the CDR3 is TGTGCCAGCAGCGCATTGCCGGGACAGGGAATCGGAGAGACCCAGTACTTC.

As DNA, the CDR3 is TGTGCCACCAGTTTAAGGGGGGAAGGGGAAAAACTGTTTTTT. The encoded protein is CATSLRGEGEKLFF. The chain carries TRBV15 and TRBJ1-4; a possible D gene is TRBD1 (6 bases). The V end was cut by 6 bases, the J end by 8 bases, with 16 bases between. Germline V gene data show CDR1 as LNHNV and CDR2 as YYDKDF (reference sequence). This CDR3 spans 14 amino acids.

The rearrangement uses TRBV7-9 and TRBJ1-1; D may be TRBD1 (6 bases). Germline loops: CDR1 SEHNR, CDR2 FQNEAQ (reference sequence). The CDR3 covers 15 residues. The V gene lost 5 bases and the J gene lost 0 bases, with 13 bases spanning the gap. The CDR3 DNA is TGTGCCAGCAGCACTTCGGACAGATTGAACACTGAAGCTTTCTTT. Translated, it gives CASSTSDRLNTEAFF.

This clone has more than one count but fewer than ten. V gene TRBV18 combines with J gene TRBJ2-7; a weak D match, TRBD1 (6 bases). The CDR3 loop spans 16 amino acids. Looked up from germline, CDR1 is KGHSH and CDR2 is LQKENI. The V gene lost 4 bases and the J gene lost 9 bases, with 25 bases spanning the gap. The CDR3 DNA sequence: TGTGCCAGCTCACTCTCGACACAGGGCGGGTATGAGGCGCAGTACTTC. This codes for CASSLSTQGGYEAQYF.

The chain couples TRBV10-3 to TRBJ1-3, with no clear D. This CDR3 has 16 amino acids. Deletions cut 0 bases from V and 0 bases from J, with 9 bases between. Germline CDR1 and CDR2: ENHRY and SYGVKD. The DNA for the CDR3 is TGTGCCATCAGTGAGTCGCCCAGGCGCTCTGGAAACACCATATATTTT. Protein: CAISESPRRSGNTIYF.

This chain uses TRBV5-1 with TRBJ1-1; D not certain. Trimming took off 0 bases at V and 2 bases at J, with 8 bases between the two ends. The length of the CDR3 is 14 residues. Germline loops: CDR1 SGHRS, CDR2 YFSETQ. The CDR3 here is CASSLVRDNTEAFF. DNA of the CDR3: TGCGCCAGCAGCTTGGTAAGGGATAACACTGAAGCTTTCTTT.

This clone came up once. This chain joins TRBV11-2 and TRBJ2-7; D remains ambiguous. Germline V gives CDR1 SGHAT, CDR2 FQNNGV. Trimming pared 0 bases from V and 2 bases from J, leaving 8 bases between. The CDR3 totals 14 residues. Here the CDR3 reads CASSLDVGPYEQYF. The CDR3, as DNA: TGTGCCAGCAGCTTAGATGTCGGACCCTACGAGCAGTACTTC.

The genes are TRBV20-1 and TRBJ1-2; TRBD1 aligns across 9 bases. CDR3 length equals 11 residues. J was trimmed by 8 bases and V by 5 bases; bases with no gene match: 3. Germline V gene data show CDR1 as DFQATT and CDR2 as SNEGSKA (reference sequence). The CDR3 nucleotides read TGCAGTGCTGGGACAGGGACAGGCTACACCTTC. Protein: CSAGTGTGYTF.

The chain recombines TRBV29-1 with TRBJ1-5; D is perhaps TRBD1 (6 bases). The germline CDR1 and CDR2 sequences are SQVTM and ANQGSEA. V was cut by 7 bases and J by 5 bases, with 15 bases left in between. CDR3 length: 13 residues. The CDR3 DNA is TGCAGCGGTACTACAGGGTTGGATCAGCCCCAGCATTTT. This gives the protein CSGTTGLDQPQHF.

CDR3 nucleotides: TGTGCCAGTAGAGGGTACGGCGGACTGTTTTTT. Encoded protein: CASRGYGGLFF. J is TRBJ1-4 and V is TRBV19; no clear D. Trimming cost V 6 bases and J 13 bases, with 12 bases left between them. CDR1 and CDR2 from the germline V gene are LNHDA and SQIVND (reference sequence). This CDR3 comprises 11 residues.

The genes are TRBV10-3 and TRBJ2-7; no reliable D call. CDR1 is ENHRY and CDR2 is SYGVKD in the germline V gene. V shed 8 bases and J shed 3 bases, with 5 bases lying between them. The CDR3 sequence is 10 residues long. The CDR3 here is CAIGDYEQYF. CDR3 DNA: TGTGCCATCGGGGACTACGAGCAGTACTTC.

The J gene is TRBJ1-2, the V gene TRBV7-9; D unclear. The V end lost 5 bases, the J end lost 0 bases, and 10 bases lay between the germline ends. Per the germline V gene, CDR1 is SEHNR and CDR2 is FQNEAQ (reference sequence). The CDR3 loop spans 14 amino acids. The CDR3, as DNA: TGTGCCAGCAGCCCCAGTCTCTCTAACTATGGCTACACCTTC. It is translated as CASSPSLSNYGYTF.

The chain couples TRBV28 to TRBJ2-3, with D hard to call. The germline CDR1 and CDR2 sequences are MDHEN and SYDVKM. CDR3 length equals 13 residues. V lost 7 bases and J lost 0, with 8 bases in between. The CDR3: CASTQISTDTQYF. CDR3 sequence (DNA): TGTGCCAGCACCCAAATTAGCACAGATACGCAGTATTTT.

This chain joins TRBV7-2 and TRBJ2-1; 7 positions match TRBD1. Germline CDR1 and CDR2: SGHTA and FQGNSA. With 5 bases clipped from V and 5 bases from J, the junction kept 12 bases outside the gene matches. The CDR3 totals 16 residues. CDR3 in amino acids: CASSPLGQGVDNEQFF. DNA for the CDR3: TGTGCCAGCAGCCCCCTGGGGCAGGGGGTGGACAATGAGCAGTTCTTC.

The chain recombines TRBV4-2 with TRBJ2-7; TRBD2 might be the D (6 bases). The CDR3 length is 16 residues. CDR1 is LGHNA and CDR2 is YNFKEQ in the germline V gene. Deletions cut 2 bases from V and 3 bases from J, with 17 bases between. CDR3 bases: TGTGCCAGCAGCCAACAAGGCACGGGACTGGGCTACGAGCAGTACTTC. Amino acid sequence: CASSQQGTGLGYEQYF.

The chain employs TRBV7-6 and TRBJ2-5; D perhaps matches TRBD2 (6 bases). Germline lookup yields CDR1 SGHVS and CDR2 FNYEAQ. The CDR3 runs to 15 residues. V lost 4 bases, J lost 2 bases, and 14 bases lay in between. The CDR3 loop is CASSSPLAGQETQYF. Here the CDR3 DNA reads TGTGCCAGCAGCTCCCCATTGGCGGGGCAAGAGACCCAGTACTTC.

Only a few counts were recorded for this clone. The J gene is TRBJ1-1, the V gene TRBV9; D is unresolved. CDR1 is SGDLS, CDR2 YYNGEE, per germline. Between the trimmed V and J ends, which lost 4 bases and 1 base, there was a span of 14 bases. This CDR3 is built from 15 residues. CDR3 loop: CASSWGDTGNTEAFF. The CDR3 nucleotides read TGTGCCAGCAGCTGGGGAGATACTGGGAACACTGAAGCTTTCTTT.

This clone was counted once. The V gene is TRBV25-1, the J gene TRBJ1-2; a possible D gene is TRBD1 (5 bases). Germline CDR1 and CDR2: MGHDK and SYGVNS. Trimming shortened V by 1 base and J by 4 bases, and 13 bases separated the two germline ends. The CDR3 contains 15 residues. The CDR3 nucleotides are TGTGCCAGCAGTGAATGGGGGACGGAAATCTATGGCTACACCTTC. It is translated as CASSEWGTEIYGYTF.

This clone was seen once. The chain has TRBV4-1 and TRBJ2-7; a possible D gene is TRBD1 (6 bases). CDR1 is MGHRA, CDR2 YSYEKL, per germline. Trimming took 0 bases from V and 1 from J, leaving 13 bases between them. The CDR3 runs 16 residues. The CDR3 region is CASSQELWDKSYEQYF. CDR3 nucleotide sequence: TGCGCCAGCAGCCAAGAACTTTGGGACAAGTCCTACGAGCAGTACTTC.

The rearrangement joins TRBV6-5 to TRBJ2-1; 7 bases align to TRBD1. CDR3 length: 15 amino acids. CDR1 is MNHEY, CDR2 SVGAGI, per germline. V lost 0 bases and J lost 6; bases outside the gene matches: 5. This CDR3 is CASSYSFRQGNEQFF. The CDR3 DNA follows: TGTGCCAGCAGTTACTCGTTCCGACAGGGCAATGAGCAGTTCTTC.

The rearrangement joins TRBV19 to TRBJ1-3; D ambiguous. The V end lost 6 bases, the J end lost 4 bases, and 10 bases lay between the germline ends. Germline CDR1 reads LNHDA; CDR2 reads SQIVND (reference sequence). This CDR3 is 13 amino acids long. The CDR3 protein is CASSLAVGNTIYF. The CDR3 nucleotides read TGTGCCAGTAGCTTGGCTGTAGGAAACACCATATATTTT.

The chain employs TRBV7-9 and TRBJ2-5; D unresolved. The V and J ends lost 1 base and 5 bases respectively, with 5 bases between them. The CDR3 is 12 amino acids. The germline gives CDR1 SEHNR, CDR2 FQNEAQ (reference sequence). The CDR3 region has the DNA TGTGCCAGCAGCTTAGTCTCCGAGACCCAGTACTTC. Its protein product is CASSLVSETQYF.

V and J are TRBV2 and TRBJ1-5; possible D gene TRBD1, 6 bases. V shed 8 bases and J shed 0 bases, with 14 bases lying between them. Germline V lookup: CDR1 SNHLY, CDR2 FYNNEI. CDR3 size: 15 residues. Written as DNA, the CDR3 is TGTGCCAGCCGGGACAAAATTTATAGCAATCAGCCCCAGCATTTT. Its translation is CASRDKIYSNQPQHF.

The CDR3 protein is CASSIMTGGDQPQHF. The CDR3 bases are TGTGCCAGTAGTATTATGACAGGTGGCGATCAGCCCCAGCATTTT. The chain couples TRBV19 to TRBJ1-5; possibly TRBD1 for D (6 bases). Per germline, CDR1 LNHDA and CDR2 SQIVND (reference sequence). Trimming cost V 3 bases and J 5 bases, with 14 bases left between them. The CDR3 totals 15 residues.